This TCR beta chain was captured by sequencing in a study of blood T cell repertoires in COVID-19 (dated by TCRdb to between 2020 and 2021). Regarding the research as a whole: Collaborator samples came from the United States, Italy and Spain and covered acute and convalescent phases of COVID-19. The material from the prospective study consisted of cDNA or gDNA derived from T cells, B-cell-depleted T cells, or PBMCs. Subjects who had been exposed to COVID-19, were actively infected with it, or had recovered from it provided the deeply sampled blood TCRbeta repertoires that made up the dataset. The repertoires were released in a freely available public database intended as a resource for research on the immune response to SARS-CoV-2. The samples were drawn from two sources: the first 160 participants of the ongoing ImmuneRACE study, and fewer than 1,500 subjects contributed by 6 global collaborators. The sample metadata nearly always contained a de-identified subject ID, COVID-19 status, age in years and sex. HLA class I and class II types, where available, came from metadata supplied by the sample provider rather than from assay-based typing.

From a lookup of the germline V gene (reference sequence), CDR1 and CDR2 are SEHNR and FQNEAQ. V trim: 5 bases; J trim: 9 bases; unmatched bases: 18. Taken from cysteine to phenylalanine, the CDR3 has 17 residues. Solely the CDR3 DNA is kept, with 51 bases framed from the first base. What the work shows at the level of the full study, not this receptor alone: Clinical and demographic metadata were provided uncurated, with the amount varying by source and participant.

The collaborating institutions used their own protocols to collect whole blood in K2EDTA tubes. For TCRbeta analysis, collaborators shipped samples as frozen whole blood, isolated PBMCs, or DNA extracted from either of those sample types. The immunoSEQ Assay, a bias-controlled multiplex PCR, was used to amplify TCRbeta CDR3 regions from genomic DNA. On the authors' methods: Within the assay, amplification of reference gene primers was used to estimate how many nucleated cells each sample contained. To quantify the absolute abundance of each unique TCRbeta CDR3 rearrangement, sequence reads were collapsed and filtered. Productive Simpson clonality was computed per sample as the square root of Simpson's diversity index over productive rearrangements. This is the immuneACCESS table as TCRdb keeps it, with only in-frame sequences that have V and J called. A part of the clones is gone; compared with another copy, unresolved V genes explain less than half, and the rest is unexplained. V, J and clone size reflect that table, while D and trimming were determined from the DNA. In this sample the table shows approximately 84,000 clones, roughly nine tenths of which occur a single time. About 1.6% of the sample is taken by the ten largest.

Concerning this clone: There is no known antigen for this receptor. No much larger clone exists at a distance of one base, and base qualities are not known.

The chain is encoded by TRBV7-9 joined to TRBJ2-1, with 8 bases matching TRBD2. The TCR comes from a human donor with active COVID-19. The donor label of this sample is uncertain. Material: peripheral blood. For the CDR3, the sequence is CASSLPSHGGGFIEQFF. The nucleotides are TGTGCCAGCAGCCTCCCATCCCACGGGGGGGGGTTTATTGAGCAGTTCTTC.